The 26 T cell receptor beta chains reported below all come from one sample, sequenced in a study of cytomegalovirus exposure and HLA in healthy donors. Profiled with immunoSEQ multiplex PCR; TCRdb holds only in-frame clones, not every one. The table has about 73,000 clones, about 90% seen once; the top ten hold 3% to 4%. The sample comprised PBMCs. Receptors originate from a woman under 30 in good health and CMV-seropositive.

The chain recombines TRBV2 with TRBJ2-7, with D unresolved. Germline V gene data show CDR1 as SNHLY and CDR2 as FYNNEI. The ends were cut back, 1 base at V and 4 bases at J, with 11 bases in the middle. The CDR3 is 14 amino acids. The CDR3 loop is CASSEGQTWYEQYF. For the CDR3, the DNA is TGTGCCAGCAGTGAAGGACAAACTTGGTACGAGCAGTACTTC.

The rearrangement joins TRBV7-6 to TRBJ1-1; possible D gene TRBD1, 5 bases. V lost 1 base and J lost 5, with 23 bases in between. The CDR3 extends over 18 amino acids. CDR1 is SGHVS, CDR2 FNYEAQ, per germline. CDR3: CASSLESPGRSTLTEAFF. The CDR3 DNA is TGTGCCAGCAGCTTAGAATCACCAGGGAGGTCAACTTTAACTGAAGCTTTCTTT.

The chain uses TRBV19 and TRBJ1-5; D remains unclear. There are 15 residues in the CDR3. CDR1 LNHDA and CDR2 SQIVND come from the germline V gene (reference sequence). The ends were cut back, 5 bases at V and 0 bases at J, with 11 bases in the middle. The CDR3 loop reads CASSYSQYSNQPQHF. CDR3 bases: TGTGCCAGTAGTTACAGTCAATATAGCAATCAGCCCCAGCATTTT.

The chain couples TRBV4-1 to TRBJ2-1; the D gene is possibly TRBD2 (5 bases). Germline assignment: CDR1 MGHRA and CDR2 YSYEKL. V was pared by 0 bases and J by 0 bases, with 12 bases between. The CDR3 has 17 residues. DNA for the CDR3: TGCGCCAGCAGCCAAGATATAAGCGGATCCTCCTACAATGAGCAGTTCTTC. Translated: CASSQDISGSSYNEQFF.

The sample holds one count of this clone. The chain has TRBV15 and TRBJ1-4; 9 nucleotides align to TRBD1. V lost 3 bases, J lost 7 bases, and 6 bases stayed unmatched. The CDR3 sequence is 15 residues long. Per germline, CDR1 LNHNV and CDR2 YYDKDF (reference sequence). The CDR3 DNA reads TGTGCCACCAGCAGCAAACAGGGGGCGGCTGAAAAACTGTTTTTT. Amino acids: CATSSKQGAAEKLFF.

The gene calls are TRBV28 and TRBJ2-1; 9 bases are shared with TRBD1. The CDR3 loop spans 14 amino acids. The V segment lost 7 bases and the J segment 7 bases; nucleotides outside the gene matches: 8. The V gene's germline CDR1 is MDHEN and CDR2 SYDVKM. The CDR3 DNA reads TGTGCCAGCATTAACAGGGGGCGGGTAAATGAGCAGTTCTTC. It yields the protein CASINRGRVNEQFF.

CDR3 nucleotide sequence: TGTGCCAGCAGCCAAGAAAACAGTAATGGCTACACCTTC. This codes for CASSQENSNGYTF. The J gene is TRBJ1-2, the V gene TRBV4-2; the D is unclear. CDR1 and CDR2 (germline): LGHNA, YNFKEQ. The germline V and J ends were trimmed by 0 bases and 6 bases, with 8 bases remaining between them. The CDR3 is 13 residues long.

In this sample, this clone turned up once. The chain employs TRBV5-6 and TRBJ2-1; no clear D gene. V shed 2 bases and J shed 5 bases, with 14 bases lying between them. The CDR3 loop spans 15 amino acids. Per the germline V gene, CDR1 is SGHDT and CDR2 is YYEEEE. As DNA, the CDR3 is TGTGCCAGCAGCTTCGGTCGGTACCAAAACAATGAGCAGTTCTTC. Encoded protein: CASSFGRYQNNEQFF.

This chain links TRBV7-3 with TRBJ2-7; 7 bases match TRBD1. In germline, CDR1 is SGHTA, CDR2 FQGTGA. There are 17 residues in the CDR3. V gave up 5 bases and J gave up 3 bases; unmatched junction bases: 16. CDR3 nucleotides: TGTGCCAGCAGCGAATCGGGGACAGCTCCTAGAATCTACGAGCAGTACTTC. This sequence encodes CASSESGTAPRIYEQYF.

The rearrangement joins TRBV19 to TRBJ1-1; D is ambiguous. The length of the CDR3 is 15 residues. The germline V gene encodes CDR1 LNHDA and CDR2 SQIVND (reference sequence). Trimming took 7 bases from V and 0 from J, leaving 15 bases between them. As DNA, the CDR3 is TGTGCCAGTACGTCAGTAAGAAATATGAACACTGAAGCTTTCTTT. Translating gives CASTSVRNMNTEAFF.

The chain recombines TRBV5-4 with TRBJ2-5, with D tentatively TRBD2 (5 bases). CDR3 length: 14 residues. The V end lost 0 bases, the J end lost 5 bases, and 11 bases lay between the germline ends. Germline V gene sequence: CDR1 SGHNT, CDR2 YYREEE (reference sequence). Here the CDR3 DNA reads TGTGCCAGCAGCTTGGGAGGGCTATCGGAGACCCAGTACTTC. Encoded protein: CASSLGGLSETQYF.

In this sample, this clone turned up once. V gene TRBV19 combines with J gene TRBJ2-5; 9 bases agree with TRBD2. Germline V lookup: CDR1 LNHDA, CDR2 SQIVND (reference sequence). The CDR3 covers 16 residues. V lost 6 bases and J lost 5; bases outside the gene matches: 13. This CDR3 reads CASSSGTSSRWETQYF. The CDR3 nucleotides are TGTGCCAGTAGCTCCGGGACTAGCTCTCGGTGGGAGACCCAGTACTTC.

V gene TRBV6-1 combines with J gene TRBJ2-5, with TRBD1 identical over 9 bases. Trimming cost V 2 bases and J 5 bases; bases outside gene matches: 9. The CDR3 loop spans 16 amino acids. The germline V gene has CDR1 MNHNS and CDR2 SASEGT. The CDR3 sequence is CASSESKGQGWETQYF. Written as DNA, the CDR3 is TGTGCCAGCAGTGAAAGCAAGGGACAGGGATGGGAGACCCAGTACTTC.

The chain carries TRBV19 and TRBJ1-3; a possible D gene is TRBD1 (5 bases). The ends were cut back, 3 bases at V and 0 bases at J, with 15 bases in the middle. The CDR3 is made up of 17 amino acids. Germline V gene lookup returns CDR1 LNHDA and CDR2 SQIVND (reference sequence). The CDR3 reads CASSIRRTSFSGNTIYF. The CDR3 DNA reads as TGTGCCAGTAGTATCCGCCGGACATCATTCTCTGGAAACACCATATATTTT.

This sequence joins TRBV5-6 and TRBJ1-1, with D tentatively TRBD1 (5 bases). This CDR3 has 16 amino acids. The germline V gene encodes CDR1 SGHDT and CDR2 YYEEEE. Trimming stripped 5 bases from V and 5 bases from J, with 22 bases between. This CDR3 reads CASSDGWGPRGTEAFF. The CDR3, as DNA: TGTGCCAGCAGTGATGGCTGGGGCCCCCGGGGGACTGAAGCTTTCTTT.

This rearrangement joins TRBV11-2 to TRBJ2-7, with TRBD2 matching 10 bases. This CDR3 comprises 15 residues. CDR1 and CDR2 from the germline V gene are SGHAT and FQNNGV. The junction had 10 bases not matched to a gene; V was cut back by 4 bases and J by 7 bases. DNA for the CDR3: TGTGCCAGCAGCTGGGACCTAGCGGGAGCCCGGGAGCAGTACTTC. It encodes CASSWDLAGAREQYF.

The rearrangement joins TRBV6-1 to TRBJ1-6, with a tentative D call TRBD1 (6 bases). The CDR3 sequence is 15 residues long. V shed 6 bases and J shed 0 bases, with 9 bases lying between them. Germline V gives CDR1 MNHNS, CDR2 SASEGT. The CDR3 bases are TGTGCCAGCAGCACACAGGGCTCCTATAATTCACCCCTCCACTTT. Amino acids: CASSTQGSYNSPLHF.

As DNA, the CDR3 is TGTGCCAGCTCAAGGACAGGGGCCAGCTCCTACGAGCAGTACTTC. Translating gives CASSRTGASSYEQYF. The rearrangement uses TRBV18 and TRBJ2-5, with TRBD1 identical over 9 bases. The J call may not be correct, given that the DNA end is closer to TRBJ2-7. The CDR3 covers 15 residues. Germline V CDR1 and CDR2: KGHSH, LQKENI.

The chain links TRBV29-1 to TRBJ2-2; TRBD2 might be the D (6 bases). CDR3 length equals 12 residues. V was shortened by 1 base and J by 7 bases, with 7 bases between the two germline ends. Germline values: CDR1 SQVTM, CDR2 ANQGSEA. This CDR3 is CSVEGGGGELFF. CDR3 DNA sequence: TGCAGCGTTGAAGGGGGAGGCGGGGAGCTGTTTTTT.

V and J are TRBV5-4 and TRBJ2-1; 10 bases fit TRBD2. The trim removed 0 bases at V and 8 bases at J, leaving 17 bases unmatched. The CDR3 runs 19 residues. Germline V gene data show CDR1 as SGHNT and CDR2 as YYREEE (reference sequence). CDR3 sequence reads: CASSLGRSEYSGRAHEQFF. In DNA, the CDR3 is TGTGCCAGCAGCTTGGGCCGGAGTGAGTACAGCGGGAGGGCCCATGAGCAGTTCTTC.

The chain has TRBV29-1 and TRBJ1-2; D not certain. Per germline, CDR1 SQVTM and CDR2 ANQGSEA. Trimming shortened V by 1 base and J by 5 bases, and 5 bases separated the two germline ends. The CDR3 has 11 amino acids. The DNA for the CDR3 is TGCAGCGTTGAAGTAAAATATGGCTACACCTTC. Translating gives CSVEVKYGYTF.

J is TRBJ1-3 and V is TRBV10-3; TRBD1 might be the D (6 bases). The CDR3 contains 17 residues. Germline CDR1 is ENHRY and CDR2 is SYGVKD. Trimming left V 7 bases short and J 0 bases short, with 19 bases between. CDR3 bases: TGTGCCATCACGGCTCGAAAAAGGGGGATCTCTGGAAACACCATATATTTT. It is translated as CAITARKRGISGNTIYF.

V gene TRBV27 combines with J gene TRBJ2-7; 9 bases map to TRBD1. Germline V lookup: CDR1 MNHEY, CDR2 SMNVEV (reference sequence). The CDR3 extends over 14 amino acids. J gave up 5 bases and V 5 bases, and 7 bases lay outside the gene matches. The CDR3 DNA reads as TGTGCCAGCAGTCCAAGGACAGGGGCCCACGAGCAGTACTTC. Protein: CASSPRTGAHEQYF.

The chain joins TRBV7-8 to TRBJ1-1, with 7 bases that match TRBD1. V shed 5 bases, J shed 3 bases, and the junction held 15 bases outside the gene matches. This CDR3 spans 17 amino acids. Germline V gene data show CDR1 as SGHVS and CDR2 as FQNEAQ. As DNA, the CDR3 is TGTGCCAGCAGCGCTATTAGATTGGGACAGCCATACACTGAAGCTTTCTTT. As protein: CASSAIRLGQPYTEAFF.

V is TRBV30 and J is TRBJ2-2, with TRBD2 matching over 8 bases. The CDR3 runs to 17 residues. Germline CDR1 and CDR2: GTSNPN and SVGIG (reference sequence). Trimming removed 0 bases from V and 5 bases from J; junction bases left unmatched: 11. CDR3 in amino acids: CAWSVRRRAGVTGELFF. CDR3 nucleotide sequence: TGTGCCTGGAGTGTAAGGCGGCGAGCGGGAGTAACCGGGGAGCTGTTTTTT.

V and J are TRBV2 and TRBJ2-5, with TRBD2 matching 10 bases. Germline lookup yields CDR1 SNHLY and CDR2 FYNNEI. V gave up 0 bases and J gave up 1 base; unmatched junction bases: 11. The CDR3 sequence is 19 residues long. CDR3 DNA: TGTGCCAGCAGTGAAGCGATTAGCGGGAGGTTTGTTGCCCAAGAGACCCAGTACTTC. Translating gives CASSEAISGRFVAQETQYF. Full variable domain (remainder filled in from reference TRBV2 and TRBJ2-5): EPEVTQTPSHQVTQMGQEVILRCVPISNHLYFYWYRQILGQKVEFLVSFYNNEISEKSEIFDDQFSVERPDGSNFTLKIRSTKLEDSAMYFCASSEAISGRFVAQETQYFGPGTRLLVL.